These 23 T cell receptor beta chains came from one sample sequenced in a study of blood T cell repertoires in COVID-19. Libraries were prepared by immunoSEQ multiplex PCR; TCRdb keeps only in-frame clonotypes and omits some of them. The repertoire holds over 250,000 clones, with 70% to 90% as singletons. Sequencing was carried out using peripheral blood. These receptors all come from a woman in her seventies with acute or convalescent COVID-19.

This chain links TRBV29-1 with TRBJ1-1; 9 bases are a match to TRBD1. In germline, CDR1 is SQVTM, CDR2 ANQGSEA. The ends lost 7 bases at V and 3 bases at J; junction bases unmatched: 3. The CDR3 runs 12 residues. CDR3 sequence: CSGGQGDTEAFF. The CDR3 nucleotides read TGCAGCGGGGGACAGGGAGACACTGAAGCTTTCTTT.

This clone was observed a few times. The J gene is TRBJ1-1, the V gene TRBV12-3 or TRBV12-4, with D unresolved. The CDR3 has 12 amino acids. The V gene lost 3 bases and the J gene lost 11 bases, with 13 bases spanning the gap. The CDR3, as DNA: TGTGCCAGCAGTTTGATGGACTCCCGGGCTTTCTTT. Translation gives CASSLMDSRAFF.

The chain links TRBV5-8 to TRBJ2-1; D might be TRBD2 (7 bases). Trimming stripped 1 base from V and 15 bases from J, with 14 bases between. CDR1 and CDR2 from the germline V gene are SGHTS and YDEGEE. The CDR3 is 12 amino acids. As DNA, the CDR3 is TGTGCCAGCAGCTTGCGTGCGGGGGCGCGGTTCTTC. Residues: CASSLRAGARFF.

V is TRBV20-1 and J is TRBJ1-1; D is perhaps TRBD1 (5 bases). The length of the CDR3 is 11 residues. Per germline, CDR1 DFQATT and CDR2 SNEGSKA (reference sequence). Trimming stripped 4 bases from V and 6 bases from J, with 9 bases between. The DNA of the CDR3 is TGCAGTGCTACAGGGTCGGCTGAAGCTTTCTTT. Its protein product is CSATGSAEAFF.

J is TRBJ1-6 and V is TRBV9; the match to TRBD1 covers 9 bases. The CDR3 has 15 residues. V shed 0 bases and J 6 bases; nucleotides not matched to a gene: 1. Germline V gene lookup returns CDR1 SGDLS and CDR2 YYNGEE. In DNA, the CDR3 is TGTGCCAGCAGCGTAGGGGGACAGGGTAATTCACCCCTCCACTTT. It encodes CASSVGGQGNSPLHF.

V gene TRBV18 combines with J gene TRBJ1-5; tentative D call: TRBD1 (5 bases). The CDR3 length is 14 residues. Germline V CDR1 and CDR2: KGHSH, LQKENI. The V and J ends lost 3 bases and 7 bases respectively, with 13 bases between them. The CDR3 nucleotides are TGTGCCAGCTCACCGGGGGTGGAGGGCCAGCCCCAGCATTTT. As protein: CASSPGVEGQPQHF.

This clone was observed a single time. V gene TRBV11-2 combines with J gene TRBJ2-7; 7 nucleotides align to TRBD2. This CDR3 is 14 amino acids long. In germline, CDR1 is SGHAT, CDR2 FQNNGV. The V segment lost 2 bases and the J segment 3 bases; nucleotides outside the gene matches: 4. The CDR3 coding sequence is TGTGCCAGCAGCTTACGGGGGGAGCTCTACGAGCAGTACTTC. Translating it yields CASSLRGELYEQYF.

J is TRBJ2-2 and V is TRBV24-1; a possible D gene is TRBD2 (5 bases). From germline, CDR1 is KGHDR and CDR2 SFDVKD. The ends were cut back, 9 bases at V and 7 bases at J, with 11 bases in the middle. CDR3 length: 12 amino acids. The CDR3 loop is CATSRAGGELFF. The DNA for the CDR3 is TGTGCCACCTCCCGGGCGGGCGGGGAGCTGTTTTTT.

The V call is TRBV5-4, the J call TRBJ1-1; TRBD1 agrees at 10 bases. Germline V gives CDR1 SGHNT, CDR2 YYREEE (reference sequence). The trim removed 0 bases at V and 10 bases at J, leaving 6 bases unmatched. There are 14 residues in the CDR3. The CDR3 is CASSLAGTGVVAFF. In DNA, the CDR3 is TGTGCCAGCAGCTTGGCCGGGACAGGGGTTGTAGCTTTCTTT.

The V call is TRBV6-5, the J call TRBJ1-1; TRBD1 matches at 9 bases. Germline V gene lookup returns CDR1 MNHEY and CDR2 SVGAGI. Losses at the gene ends were 2 bases for V and 5 bases for J; bases not matched to a gene: 9. This CDR3 is built from 16 residues. The CDR3 DNA follows: TGTGCCAGCAGTTACCATCAGACAGGGGGTTGGACTGAAGCTTTCTTT. Amino acid sequence: CASSYHQTGGWTEAFF.

The rearrangement uses TRBV7-2 and TRBJ1-3, with a tentative D call TRBD1 (5 bases). Trimming cost V 4 bases and J 4 bases, with 11 bases left between them. Germline values: CDR1 SGHTA, CDR2 FQGNSA. The CDR3 runs 14 residues. In DNA form, the CDR3 reads TGTGCCAGCAGCTCCAGCGGGGGGGGAAACACCATATATTTT. Encoded protein: CASSSSGGGNTIYF.

The chain combines TRBV5-1 with TRBJ2-2; D gene uncertain. This CDR3 is built from 14 residues. Trimming pared 4 bases from V and 6 bases from J, leaving 13 bases between. Germline values: CDR1 SGHRS, CDR2 YFSETQ. CDR3 in DNA: TGCGCCAGCAGCCGTGTGGGCGTTGCCGGGGAGCTGTTTTTT. The encoded protein is CASSRVGVAGELFF.

The CDR3: CASSLEVGRTGELFF. In DNA, the CDR3 is TGCGCCAGCAGCTTGGAGGTGGGGAGGACCGGGGAGCTGTTTTTT. J is TRBJ2-2 and V is TRBV5-1; D possibly corresponds to TRBD2 (6 bases). The V end lost 0 bases, the J end lost 5 bases, and 11 bases lay between the germline ends. The germline V gene has CDR1 SGHRS and CDR2 YFSETQ. The CDR3 runs to 15 residues.

This clone has just a few counts. The chain is built from TRBV5-1 and TRBJ2-2; D gene unclear. Germline assignment: CDR1 SGHRS and CDR2 YFSETQ. The V end was cut by 0 bases, the J end by 4 bases, with 10 bases between. This CDR3 region has 15 residues. The CDR3 coding sequence is TGCGCCAGCAGCTTGGCAGTTCAGCGCACCGGGGAGCTGTTTTTT. Amino acid sequence: CASSLAVQRTGELFF. Full variable domain (remainder filled in from reference TRBV5-1 and TRBJ2-2): KAGVTQTPRYLIKTRGQQVTLSCSPISGHRSVSWYQQTPGQGLQFLFEYFSETQRNKGNFPGRFSGRQFSNSRSEMNVSTLELGDSALYLCASSLAVQRTGELFFGEGSRLTVL.

This chain joins TRBV12-5 and TRBJ2-3; TRBD2 might be the D (5 bases). This CDR3 contains 15 residues. V dropped 4 bases and J dropped 6 bases, with 17 bases sitting between them. Germline loops: CDR1 LGHNT, CDR2 FRNRAP. CDR3 bases: TGTGCTAGTGGTTCGACCGGGGTTAGGCCGGATACGCAGTATTTT. Translating gives CASGSTGVRPDTQYF.

This clone came up once. The chain carries TRBV6-5 and TRBJ2-3; the match to TRBD2 covers 14 bases. The CDR3 runs to 14 residues. V was pared by 6 bases and J by 5 bases, with 1 base of the junction left unmatched. Germline loops: CDR1 MNHEY, CDR2 SVGAGI. The CDR3 DNA follows: TGTGCCAGCAGGACTAGCGGGGGGGTAGATACGCAGTATTTT. Translating it yields CASRTSGGVDTQYF.

The chain joins TRBV11-2 to TRBJ1-4, with D perhaps TRBD1 (5 bases). Germline V CDR1 and CDR2: SGHAT, FQNNGV. The germline V and J ends were trimmed by 4 bases and 1 base, with 7 bases remaining between them. The CDR3 is 14 residues long. The CDR3 region has the DNA TGTGCCAGCAGCTGGGGACTAACTAATGAAAAACTGTTTTTT. Translated, it gives CASSWGLTNEKLFF.

V and J are TRBV19 and TRBJ1-1, with TRBD1 matching 7 bases. J gave up 3 bases and V 4 bases, and 14 bases lay outside the gene matches. Germline V gene lookup returns CDR1 LNHDA and CDR2 SQIVND (reference sequence). This CDR3 is built from 17 residues. DNA for the CDR3: TGTGCCAGTAGTACGGGACAGACCCTCCATGGGTACACTGAAGCTTTCTTT. Translating gives CASSTGQTLHGYTEAFF.

The chain joins TRBV3-1 (or the pseudogene TRBV3-2) to TRBJ2-3; perhaps TRBD2 as D (7 bases). CDR1 is LGHDT and CDR2 is YNNKEL in the germline V gene (reference sequence). This CDR3 region has 14 residues. Trimming pared 4 bases from V and 6 bases from J, leaving 14 bases between. CDR3 nucleotide sequence: TGTGCCAGCAGCCTAAGGGGGGGACTCGATACGCAGTATTTT. Encoded protein: CASSLRGGLDTQYF.

The chain employs TRBV19 and TRBJ1-1, with D uncertain. Germline loops: CDR1 LNHDA, CDR2 SQIVND (reference sequence). This CDR3 has 14 residues. V gave up 2 bases and J gave up 1 base, with 8 bases separating them. The CDR3, as DNA: TGTGCCAGTAGTATATTCGAGGGGAACACTGAAGCTTTCTTT. This encodes CASSIFEGNTEAFF.

The genes are TRBV11-3 and TRBJ1-6, with 8 bases that match TRBD1. Per germline, CDR1 SGHNT and CDR2 YENEEA. The length of the CDR3 is 17 residues. The trim removed 0 bases at V and 0 bases at J, leaving 1 base unmatched. The CDR3 DNA follows: TGTGCCAGCAGCTTAGATACAGGGGGCTCCTATAATTCACCCCTCCACTTT. Its translation: CASSLDTGGSYNSPLHF.

CDR3 loop: CASSEVREQYF. The CDR3 nucleotides read TGTGCCAGCAGTGAGGTGCGCGAGCAGTACTTC. This rearrangement joins TRBV25-1 to TRBJ2-7; no clear D. This CDR3 is built from 11 residues. V was pared by 3 bases and J by 6 bases, with 6 bases between. Germline CDR1 reads MGHDK; CDR2 reads SYGVNS.

The chain uses TRBV2 and TRBJ2-3; TRBD1 aligns across 9 bases. This CDR3 contains 14 residues. Germline V gives CDR1 SNHLY, CDR2 FYNNEI. J gave up 7 bases and V 4 bases, and 6 bases lay outside the gene matches. The CDR3 reads CASSVRTGEYTQYF. For the CDR3, the DNA is TGTGCCAGCAGTGTGCGGACAGGGGAGTATACGCAGTATTTT.